The entry that follows covers one TCR beta chain sequence. This record comes from a study of blood T cell repertoires in COVID-19. Study-level information: COVID-19 samples from acute and convalescent phases originated in the United States, Italy and Spain.

V was trimmed by 3 bases and J by 12 bases, leaving 13 bases between them. The CDR3 loop spans 12 amino acids. Here immunoSEQ multiplex PCR was the method, and the copy in TCRdb shows in-frame clones only, minus some. Of roughly 100,000 clones detected, 85% to 90% appear once; the ten largest clones hold roughly 4%. Sequencing was done on a sample of peripheral blood. This sequence originates from a man aged 50 to 59 with acute or convalescent COVID-19. V and J are TRBV12-3 or TRBV12-4 and TRBJ2-3; TRBD2 is a possible D gene (6 bases). The CDR3 coding sequence is TGTGCCAGCAGTTTTGGGGGGATATCACAGTATTTT. Translated, it gives CASSFGGISQYF.